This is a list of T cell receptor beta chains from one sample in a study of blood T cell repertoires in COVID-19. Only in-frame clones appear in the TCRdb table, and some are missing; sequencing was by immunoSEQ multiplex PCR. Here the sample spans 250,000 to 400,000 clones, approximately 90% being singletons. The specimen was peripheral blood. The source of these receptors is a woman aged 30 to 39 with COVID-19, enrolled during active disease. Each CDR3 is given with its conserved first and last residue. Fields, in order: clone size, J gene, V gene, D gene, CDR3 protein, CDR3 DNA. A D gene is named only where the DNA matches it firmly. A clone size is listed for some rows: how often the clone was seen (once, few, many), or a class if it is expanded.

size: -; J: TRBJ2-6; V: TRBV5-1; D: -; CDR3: CASSANSGRSGANVLTF; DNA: TGCGCCAGCAGCGCCAACAGCGGGCGCTCTGGGGCCAACGTCCTGACTTTC
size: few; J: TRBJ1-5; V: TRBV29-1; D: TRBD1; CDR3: CSVEVGTGGNQPQHF; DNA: TGCAGCGTTGAAGTGGGGACAGGGGGAAATCAGCCCCAGCATTTT
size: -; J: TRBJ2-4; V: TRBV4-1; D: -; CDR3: CASSPGSLAKNIQYF; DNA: TGCGCCAGCAGCCCAGGGTCACTAGCCAAAAACATTCAGTACTTC
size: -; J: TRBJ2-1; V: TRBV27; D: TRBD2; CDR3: CASSLDVAGDYNEQFF; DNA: TGTGCCAGCAGTTTAGACGTAGCGGGGGACTACAATGAGCAGTTCTTC
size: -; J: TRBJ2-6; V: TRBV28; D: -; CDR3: CASSSPGADSYSGANVLTF; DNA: TGTGCCAGCAGTAGCCCGGGCGCCGACAGCTACTCTGGGGCCAACGTCCTGACTTTC
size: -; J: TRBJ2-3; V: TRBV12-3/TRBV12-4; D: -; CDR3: CASTWTETDTQYF; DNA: TGTGCCAGCACTTGGACTGAGACAGATACGCAGTATTTT
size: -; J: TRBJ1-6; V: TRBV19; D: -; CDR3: CASSGLAGGTLHF; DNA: TGTGCCAGTAGTGGACTGGCCGGGGGGACCCTCCACTTT
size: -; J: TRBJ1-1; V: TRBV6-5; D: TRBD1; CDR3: CASQRQGLAEAFF; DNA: TGTGCCAGTCAGAGACAGGGCCTGGCTGAAGCTTTCTTT
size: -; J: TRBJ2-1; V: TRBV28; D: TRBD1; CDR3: CASSSMTGSSYNEQFF; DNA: TGTGCCAGCAGTTCAATGACAGGGAGCTCCTACAATGAGCAGTTCTTC
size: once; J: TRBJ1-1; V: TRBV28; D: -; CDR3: CASSFRVGTEAFF; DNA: TGTGCCAGCAGTTTCAGGGTGGGCACTGAAGCTTTCTTT
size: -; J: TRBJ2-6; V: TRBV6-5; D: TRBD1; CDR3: CASSPDRAGANVLTF; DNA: TGTGCCAGCAGCCCCGACAGGGCTGGGGCCAACGTCCTGACTTTC
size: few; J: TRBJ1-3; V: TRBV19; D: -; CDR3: CASSSGQPYSGNTIYF; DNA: TGTGCCAGTAGCTCAGGACAGCCGTACTCTGGAAACACCATATATTTT
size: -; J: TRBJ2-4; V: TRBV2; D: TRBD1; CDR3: CASSEWRTGGSPQYF; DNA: TGTGCCAGCAGTGAATGGCGGACAGGGGGCTCTCCTCAGTACTTC
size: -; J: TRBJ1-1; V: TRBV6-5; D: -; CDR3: CASSLRELNTEAFF; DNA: TGTGCCAGCAGTTTACGGGAGTTGAACACTGAAGCTTTCTTT
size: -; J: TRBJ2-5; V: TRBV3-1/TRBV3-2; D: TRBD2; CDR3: CASSQGLAGGETQYF; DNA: TGTGCCAGCAGCCAGGGCCTAGCGGGGGGGGAGACCCAGTACTTC
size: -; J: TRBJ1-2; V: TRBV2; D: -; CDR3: CASSGYDERGSFGYTF; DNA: TGTGCCAGCAGTGGATACGACGAGAGGGGGTCGTTCGGCTACACCTTC
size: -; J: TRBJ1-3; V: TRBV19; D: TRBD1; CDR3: CASSMLLRTGFSGNTIYF; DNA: TGTGCCAGTAGTATGCTTTTGAGGACAGGATTCTCTGGAAACACCATATATTTT
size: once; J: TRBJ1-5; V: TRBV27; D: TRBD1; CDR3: CASRGRGRNQPQHF; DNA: TGTGCCAGCAGAGGCAGGGGGCGTAATCAGCCCCAGCATTTT
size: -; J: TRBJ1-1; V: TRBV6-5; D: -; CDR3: CASSYGEEAFTEAFF; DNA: TGTGCCAGCAGTTACGGGGAGGAGGCCTTCACTGAAGCTTTCTTT
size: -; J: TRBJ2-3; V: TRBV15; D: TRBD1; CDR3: CATSRDLLGTGITDTQYF; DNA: TGTGCCACCAGCAGAGATCTTTTGGGGACAGGTATTACAGATACGCAGTATTTT
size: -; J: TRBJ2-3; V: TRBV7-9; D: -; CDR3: CASSFTGIGTQYF; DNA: TGTGCCAGCAGCTTTACAGGGATAGGTACGCAGTATTTT
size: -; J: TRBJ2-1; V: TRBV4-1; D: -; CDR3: CASSQVPYNEQFF; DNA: TGCGCCAGCAGCCAAGTCCCTTACAATGAGCAGTTCTTC
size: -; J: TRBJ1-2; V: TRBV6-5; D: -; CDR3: CASSYSGGRKGYTF; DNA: TGTGCCAGCAGTTACTCGGGGGGGCGTAAAGGCTACACCTTC
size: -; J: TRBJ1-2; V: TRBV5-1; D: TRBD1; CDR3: CASSLAQGLNYGYTF; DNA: TGCGCCAGCAGCTTGGCACAGGGGCTGAACTATGGCTACACCTTC
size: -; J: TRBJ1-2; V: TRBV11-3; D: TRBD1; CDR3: CASSLEGQLYGYTF; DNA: TGTGCCAGCAGCTTAGAGGGACAGCTCTATGGCTACACCTTC
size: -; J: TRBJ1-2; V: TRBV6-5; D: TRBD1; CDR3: CASTRDRYMVGTF; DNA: TGTGCCAGCACCCGGGACAGGTATATGGTGGGCACCTTC
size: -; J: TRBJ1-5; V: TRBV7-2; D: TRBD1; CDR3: CASSLDGTDNQPQHF; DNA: TGTGCCAGCAGCTTAGATGGGACAGACAATCAGCCCCAGCATTTT
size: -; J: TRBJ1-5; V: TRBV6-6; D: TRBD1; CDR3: CASSRQGSPYSNQPQHF; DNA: TGTGCCAGCAGTCGACAGGGGAGTCCCTATAGCAATCAGCCCCAGCATTTT
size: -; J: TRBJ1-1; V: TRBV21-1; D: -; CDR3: CASSKADRVADTEAFF; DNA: TGTGCCAGCAGCAAAGCCGACAGGGTTGCTGACACTGAAGCTTTCTTT
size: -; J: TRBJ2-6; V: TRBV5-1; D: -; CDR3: CASSPGNSGANVLTF; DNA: TGCGCCAGCAGCCCAGGTAACTCTGGGGCCAACGTCCTGACTTTC
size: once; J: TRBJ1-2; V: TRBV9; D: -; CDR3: CASSVDGNYGYTF; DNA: TGTGCCAGCAGCGTAGACGGGAACTATGGCTACACCTTC
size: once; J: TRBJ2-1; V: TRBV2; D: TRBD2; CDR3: CASSETSLSYNEQFF; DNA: TGTGCCAGCAGTGAGACTAGCCTTTCCTACAATGAGCAGTTCTTC
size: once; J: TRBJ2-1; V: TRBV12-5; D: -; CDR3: CASGLSTRPNEQFF; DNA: TGTGCTAGTGGCCTCTCGACTAGACCCAATGAGCAGTTCTTC
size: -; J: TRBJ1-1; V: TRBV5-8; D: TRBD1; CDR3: CASSLGGTGTEAFF; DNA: TGTGCCAGCAGCTTGGGGGGGACAGGTACTGAAGCTTTCTTT